Sequencing of this T cell receptor (beta chain) was carried out in a study of control samples from healthy donors and cancer patients. Repertoires were generated with immunoSEQ multiplex PCR, while TCRdb's copy carries only in-frame clones and drops some. The table includes 100,000 to 150,000 clones, 80% to 95% detected once. Germline CDR1 and CDR2: SGHAT and FQNNGV. This CDR3 comprises 15 residues. V dropped 6 bases and J dropped 2; count of bases not matched to a gene: 4. Sequenced material: PBMCs. The V gene is TRBV11-2, the J gene TRBJ1-5; TRBD1 agrees at 10 bases. The receptor was isolated from an elderly man with head and neck cancer. In nucleotides, the CDR3 is TGTGCCAGCAGTCCTGGGACAGGGGGCAATCAGCCCCAGCATTTT. It yields the protein CASSPGTGGNQPQHF.